This T cell receptor beta chain was sequenced in a study of siplizumab effects on memory and regulatory T cells. Study-level findings and limits: A small minority of alloreactive clones were mapped to unstimulated subsets.

The data were produced by immunoSEQ multiplex PCR, yet TCRdb's version contains in-frame clones alone and is incomplete. The sample carries tens of thousands of clones, about 89% recorded once. A word on this clone: Antigen unknown.

The source of this sequence is a human donor in good health. The specimen was CD8+ T cells sorted from blood.

CDR3 sequence (DNA): TGTGCCAGCTCACCGGGTTTGGGACAGGATACTAGCGGGGTTTACAATGAGCAGTTCTTC. Amino acids: CASSPGLGQDTSGVYNEQFF. The chain combines TRBV18 with TRBJ2-1; TRBD2 matches 10 bases. The CDR3 runs 20 residues. Germline loops: CDR1 KGHSH, CDR2 LQKENI. Losses at the gene ends were 3 bases for V and 4 bases for J; bases not matched to a gene: 18.